These 17 T cell receptor beta chains originate from one sample sequenced in a study of regulatory T cells in long-lasting Graves disease. The time point here: persistent/refractory GD, antithyroid drugs over 5 years with positive TRAb. The TCR library was prepared using RNA isolated from PBMCs. Arm-PCR of CDR3 regions and iRepertoire HTBI primers were used to build TCR beta libraries. TCRdb ran MiXCR on the multiplex PCR reads and lists one entry per CDR3 protein. Among 700,000 or so distinct CDR3 sequences listed, 30% were seen once. The material sequenced was peripheral blood mononuclear cells (PBMCs), taken when the disease was refractory, from a patient treated with antithyroid drugs. Receptors originate from a female donor with Graves disease.

Only a few counts were recorded for this clonotype. The chain employs TRBV12-3 or TRBV12-4 and TRBJ2-3, with 7 bases matching TRBD1. The CDR3 extends over 17 amino acids. V was pared by 5 bases and J by 2 bases, with 13 bases of the junction left unmatched. CDR3 loop: CASSPAPGQHTTDTQYF. CDR3 sequence (DNA): TGTGCCAGCAGTCCTGCGCCGGGACAGCACACCACAGATACGCAGTATTTT.

This clonotype was seen only a few times. As DNA, the CDR3 is TGCAGTGCAAGCTGGACAGGGGTCGAGCAGTACTTC. It specifies CSASWTGVEQYF. The chain is built from TRBV20-1 and TRBJ2-7, with TRBD1 matching over 9 bases. Germline lookup yields CDR1 DFQATT and CDR2 SNEGSKA (reference sequence). The trim removed 6 bases at V and 6 bases at J, leaving 6 bases unmatched. This CDR3 is built from 12 residues.

The V gene is TRBV27, the J gene TRBJ1-5, with D unclear. Germline V gives CDR1 MNHEY, CDR2 SMNVEV (reference sequence). V was clipped by 0 bases and J by 2 bases, with 14 bases between them. The CDR3 has 17 residues. The CDR3 coding sequence is TGTGCCAGCAGTTTATCTTCGGGTGGGGTAGGCAATCAGCCCCAGCATTTT. Protein sequence: CASSLSSGGVGNQPQHF.

The chain recombines TRBV11-2 with TRBJ2-5, with unresolved D. V dropped 3 bases and J dropped 9 bases, with 8 bases sitting between them. This CDR3 has 11 amino acids. From germline, CDR1 is SGHAT and CDR2 FQNNGV. The DNA of the CDR3 is TGTGCCAGCAGCTTTTCGTTGTCCCAGTACTTC. It codes for CASSFSLSQYF. The variable domain in full, completed from reference TRBV11-2 and TRBJ2-5, reads EAGVAQSPRYKIIEKRQSVAFWCNPISGHATLYWYQQILGQGPKLLIQFQNNGVVDDSQLPKDRFSAERLKGVDSTLKIQPAKLEDSAVYLCASSFSLSQYFGPGTRLLVL.

The J gene is TRBJ2-2, the V gene TRBV29-1; 9 bases are shared with TRBD2. The CDR3 has 14 amino acids. With 3 bases clipped from V and 6 bases from J, the junction kept 5 bases outside the gene matches. CDR1 SQVTM and CDR2 ANQGSEA come from the germline V gene. The CDR3 reads CSVDQSGRSGELFF. CDR3 coding DNA: TGCAGCGTTGATCAGAGCGGGAGGTCCGGGGAGCTGTTTTTT.

This clonotype was detected a few times. The rearrangement joins TRBV19 to TRBJ1-4; 8 nucleotides agree with TRBD1. The CDR3 covers 14 residues. V lost 4 bases, J lost 5 bases, and 3 bases stayed unmatched. Germline lookup yields CDR1 LNHDA and CDR2 SQIVND (reference sequence). In DNA, the CDR3 is TGTGCCAGTAGTACCGGGGACAGGAATGAAAAACTGTTTTTT. Its protein product is CASSTGDRNEKLFF.

The gene calls are TRBV6-1 and TRBJ1-5; D is undetermined. Germline V lookup: CDR1 MNHNS, CDR2 SASEGT. V was shortened by 7 bases and J by 0 bases, with 13 bases between the two germline ends. The CDR3 totals 15 residues. The CDR3 protein is CASKGNRFSNQPQHF. CDR3 nucleotide sequence: TGTGCCAGCAAGGGCAATCGTTTTAGCAATCAGCCCCAGCATTTT.

The chain is built from TRBV28 and TRBJ1-5, with D tentatively TRBD1 (5 bases). V lost 4 bases, J lost 5 bases, and 18 bases lay in between. Germline assignment: CDR1 MDHEN and CDR2 SYDVKM. The CDR3 length is 16 residues. CDR3 in amino acids: CASSSPGRGMDQPQHF. The CDR3 DNA reads TGTGCCAGCAGTTCCCCTGGTAGGGGTATGGATCAGCCCCAGCATTTT.

This clonotype was recorded at least ten times. This chain connects TRBV9 to TRBJ2-7; D perhaps matches TRBD2 (5 bases). This CDR3 has 15 amino acids. The germline V and J ends were trimmed by 0 bases and 0 bases, with 10 bases remaining between them. Germline V gene lookup returns CDR1 SGDLS and CDR2 YYNGEE. CDR3 region: CASSVAVGSSYEQYF. CDR3 nucleotide sequence: TGTGCCAGCAGCGTAGCTGTAGGGAGCTCCTACGAGCAGTACTTC.

This clonotype came up a few times. This chain joins TRBV19 and TRBJ2-1; D is uncertain. The V gene's germline CDR1 is LNHDA and CDR2 SQIVND (reference sequence). V lost 3 bases and J 8 bases, leaving 8 bases between the germline ends. The CDR3 has 12 residues. CDR3: CASSIDGDEQFF. CDR3 coding DNA: TGTGCCAGTAGTATCGACGGTGATGAGCAGTTCTTC.

The rearrangement uses TRBV9 and TRBJ1-3; 7 bases match TRBD1. Germline CDR1 reads SGDLS; CDR2 reads YYNGEE. Germline trimming cut 2 bases from V and 6 bases from J; bases unmatched to any gene: 8. This CDR3 is 15 amino acids long. The CDR3 DNA is TGTGCCAGCAGCGTGAGCCCGACAGGGTTAAACACCATATATTTT. It translates to CASSVSPTGLNTIYF.

In this sample, this clonotype turned up a few times. V gene TRBV27 combines with J gene TRBJ2-7, with D possibly being TRBD1 (6 bases). Trimming took off 3 bases at V and 3 bases at J, with 12 bases between the two ends. The germline CDR1 and CDR2 sequences are MNHEY and SMNVEV (reference sequence). This CDR3 contains 14 residues. In DNA, the CDR3 is TGTGCCAGCAGTTTCCAGGGGCCTATCTACGAGCAGTACTTC. Residues: CASSFQGPIYEQYF.

This clonotype was picked up a small number of times. The chain employs TRBV20-1 and TRBJ1-1; tentative D call: TRBD1 (5 bases). The germline CDR1 and CDR2 sequences are DFQATT and SNEGSKA (reference sequence). CDR3 size: 16 residues. The V end lost 2 bases, the J end lost 4 bases, and 20 bases lay between the germline ends. DNA of the CDR3: TGCAGTGCTAGACCCCCGTCCGGGGCTCGGTTCACTGAAGCTTTCTTT. Its protein is CSARPPSGARFTEAFF.

The chain recombines TRBV29-1 with TRBJ1-1; a possible D gene is TRBD1 (5 bases). This CDR3 region has 15 residues. V dropped 4 bases and J dropped 4 bases, with 19 bases sitting between them. Germline CDR1 is SQVTM and CDR2 is ANQGSEA. The CDR3 loop reads CSVAGGSSGGTEAFF. The CDR3 DNA sequence: TGCAGCGTTGCCGGGGGGTCCTCCGGGGGCACTGAAGCTTTCTTT.

This chain joins TRBV27 and TRBJ1-6; D unresolved. The V gene's germline CDR1 is MNHEY and CDR2 SMNVEV (reference sequence). The germline V and J ends were trimmed by 3 bases and 9 bases, with 21 bases remaining between them. The CDR3 is 17 amino acids. CDR3 sequence (DNA): TGTGCCAGCAGTTTTCTTTATGACCTAACTCTAGTTTCACCCCTCCACTTT. It codes for CASSFLYDLTLVSPLHF.

The rearrangement joins TRBV25-1 to TRBJ1-2; D remains unclear. Trimming left V 4 bases short and J 4 bases short, with 16 bases between. The germline gives CDR1 MGHDK, CDR2 SYGVNS. CDR3 length: 15 residues. This CDR3 is CASSGLNHTGYGYTF. The CDR3 DNA reads TGTGCCAGCAGTGGGTTGAATCATACGGGCTATGGCTACACCTTC.

This chain connects TRBV18 to TRBJ2-7, with D perhaps matching TRBD2 (5 bases). The CDR3 runs to 14 residues. Deletions cut 6 bases from V and 4 bases from J, with 16 bases between. Germline CDR1 reads KGHSH; CDR2 reads LQKENI. The CDR3 loop is CASSEGEGPYEQYF. The CDR3, as DNA: TGTGCCAGCTCCGAGGGAGAAGGACCATACGAGCAGTACTTC.